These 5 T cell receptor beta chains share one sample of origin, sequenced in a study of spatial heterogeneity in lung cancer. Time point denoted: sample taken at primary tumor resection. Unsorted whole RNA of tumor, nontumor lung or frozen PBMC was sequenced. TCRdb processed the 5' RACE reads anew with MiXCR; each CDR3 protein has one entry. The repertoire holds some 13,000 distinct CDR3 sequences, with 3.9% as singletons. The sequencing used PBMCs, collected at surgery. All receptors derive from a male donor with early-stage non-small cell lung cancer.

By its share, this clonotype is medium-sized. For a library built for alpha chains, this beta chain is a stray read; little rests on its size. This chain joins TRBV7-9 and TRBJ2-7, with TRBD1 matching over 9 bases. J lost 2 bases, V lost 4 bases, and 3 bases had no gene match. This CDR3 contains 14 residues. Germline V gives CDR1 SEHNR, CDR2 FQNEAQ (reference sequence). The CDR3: CASSSDRGPYEQYF. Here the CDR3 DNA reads TGTGCCAGCAGCTCGGACAGGGGACCCTACGAGCAGTACTTC.

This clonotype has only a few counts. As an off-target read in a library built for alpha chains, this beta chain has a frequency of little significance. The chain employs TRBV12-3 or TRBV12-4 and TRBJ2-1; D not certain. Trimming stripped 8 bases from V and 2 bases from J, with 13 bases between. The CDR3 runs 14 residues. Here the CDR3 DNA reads TGTGCCAGCGGGATGCAGTCGGCCTACAATGAGCAGTTCTTC. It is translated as CASGMQSAYNEQFF.

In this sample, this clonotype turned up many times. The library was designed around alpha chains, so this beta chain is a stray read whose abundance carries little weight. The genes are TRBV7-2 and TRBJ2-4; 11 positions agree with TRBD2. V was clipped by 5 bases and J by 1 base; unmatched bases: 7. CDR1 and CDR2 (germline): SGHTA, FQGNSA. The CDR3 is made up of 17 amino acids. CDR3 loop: CASSDYSSGRAKNIQYF. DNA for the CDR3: TGTGCCAGCAGCGACTACTCTAGCGGGAGGGCCAAAAACATTCAGTACTTC.

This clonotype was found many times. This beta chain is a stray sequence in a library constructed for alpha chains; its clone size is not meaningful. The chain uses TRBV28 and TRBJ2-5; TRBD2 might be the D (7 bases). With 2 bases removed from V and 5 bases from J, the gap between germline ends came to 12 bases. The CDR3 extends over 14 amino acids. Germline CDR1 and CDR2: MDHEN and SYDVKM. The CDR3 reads CASSLGGARETQYF. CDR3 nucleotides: TGTGCCAGCAGTTTAGGGGGGGCGAGGGAGACCCAGTACTTC.

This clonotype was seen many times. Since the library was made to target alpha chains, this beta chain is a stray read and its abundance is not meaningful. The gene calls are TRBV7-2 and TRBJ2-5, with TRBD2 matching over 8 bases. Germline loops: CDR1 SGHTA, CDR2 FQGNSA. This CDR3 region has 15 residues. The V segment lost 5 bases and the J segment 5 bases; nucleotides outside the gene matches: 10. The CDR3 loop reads CASSDTSGPRETQYF. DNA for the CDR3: TGTGCCAGCAGCGACACTAGCGGTCCTCGGGAGACCCAGTACTTC.